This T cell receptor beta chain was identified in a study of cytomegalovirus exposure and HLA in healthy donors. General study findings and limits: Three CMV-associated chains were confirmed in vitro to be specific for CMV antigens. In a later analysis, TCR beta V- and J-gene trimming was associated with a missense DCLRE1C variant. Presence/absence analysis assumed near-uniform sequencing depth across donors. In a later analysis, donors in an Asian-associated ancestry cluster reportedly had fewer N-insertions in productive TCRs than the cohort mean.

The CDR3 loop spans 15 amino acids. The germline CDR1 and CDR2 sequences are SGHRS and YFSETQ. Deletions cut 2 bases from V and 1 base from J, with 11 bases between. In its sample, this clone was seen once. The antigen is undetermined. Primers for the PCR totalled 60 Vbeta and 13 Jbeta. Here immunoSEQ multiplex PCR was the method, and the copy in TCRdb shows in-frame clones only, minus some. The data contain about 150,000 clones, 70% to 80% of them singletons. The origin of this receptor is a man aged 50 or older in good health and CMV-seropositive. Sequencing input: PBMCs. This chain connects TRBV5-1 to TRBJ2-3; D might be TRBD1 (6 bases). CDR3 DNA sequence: TGCGCCAGCAGCTTCAGGGCAGGGGGCACAGATACGCAGTATTTT. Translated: CASSFRAGGTDTQYF.